A single sample is the source of the 26 T cell receptor beta chains below, sequenced in a study of cytomegalovirus exposure and HLA in healthy donors. The table came from immunoSEQ multiplex PCR; TCRdb's copy has only in-frame clones and leaves some out. This sample has roughly 300,000 clones, with 70% to 90% found just once. Sequenced material: PBMCs. The source is a woman between 18 and 29 years old in good health and CMV-seronegative.

The chain joins TRBV6-6 to TRBJ2-5; maybe TRBD1 (6 bases). V lost 7 bases and J 2 bases, leaving 20 bases between the germline ends. Looked up from germline, CDR1 is MNHNY and CDR2 is SVGAGI (reference sequence). The CDR3 is 16 amino acids. The CDR3 sequence: CASTQQGPRVQETQYF. CDR3 bases: TGTGCCAGCACCCAACAGGGCCCGAGAGTTCAAGAGACCCAGTACTTC.

This chain connects TRBV7-6 to TRBJ2-5; TRBD1 matches 9 bases. CDR1 SGHVS and CDR2 FNYEAQ come from the germline V gene. This CDR3 contains 13 residues. The J segment lost 5 bases and the V segment lost 5 bases, leaving 3 bases of the junction unmatched. The CDR3 region has the DNA TGTGCCAGCAGCCGGGACAGGGAGGAGACCCAGTACTTC. Translating it yields CASSRDREETQYF.

Regarding this clone: Distinct nucleotide sequences in the sample also encode this CDR3. The genes are TRBV9 and TRBJ2-7; 10 bases agree with TRBD2. The V gene end was trimmed by 2 bases and the J gene end by 3 bases; junction bases not matched to a gene: 2. The germline CDR1 and CDR2 sequences are SGDLS and YYNGEE. The CDR3 is 14 residues long. The DNA for the CDR3 is TGTGCCAGCAGCGTGGGACTAGCGAACTACGAGCAGTACTTC. Translating it yields CASSVGLANYEQYF.

This chain's CDR3 is CASSGTGTETQYF. In DNA form, the CDR3 reads TGTGCCAGCAGTGGGACAGGGACTGAGACCCAGTACTTC. The chain employs TRBV2 and TRBJ2-5, with 8 bases that match TRBD1. The CDR3 has 13 residues. The junction had 3 bases not matched to a gene; V was cut back by 4 bases and J by 5 bases. Germline CDR1 SNHLY, CDR2 FYNNEI.

The genes are TRBV5-1 and TRBJ2-2; TRBD2 matches 11 bases. V trimming: 1 base; J trimming: 4 bases; junction bases outside the gene matches: 6. Germline assignment: CDR1 SGHRS and CDR2 YFSETQ. The CDR3 consists of 17 residues. CDR3: CASSLRLAGSGTGELFF. CDR3 in DNA: TGCGCCAGCAGCTTGAGACTAGCGGGAAGCGGCACCGGGGAGCTGTTTTTT.

This clone was recorded a few times. The chain couples TRBV15 to TRBJ2-2; the D gene is possibly TRBD2 (6 bases). Germline CDR1 is LNHNV and CDR2 is YYDKDF (reference sequence). The CDR3 sequence is 14 residues long. V lost 8 bases and J lost 0, with 10 bases in between. Written as DNA, the CDR3 is TGTGCCACCGACGGAGGGGCGAACACCGGGGAGCTGTTTTTT. This sequence encodes CATDGGANTGELFF.

The V gene is TRBV9, the J gene TRBJ2-1; 9 bases are shared with TRBD1. CDR3 length: 16 amino acids. J lost 8 bases, V lost 3 bases, and 12 bases had no gene match. Germline lookup yields CDR1 SGDLS and CDR2 YYNGEE. CDR3 amino acids: CASSGEGQGRPDEQFF. CDR3 nucleotide sequence: TGTGCCAGCAGCGGGGAAGGACAGGGGCGTCCTGATGAGCAGTTCTTC.

The rearrangement links TRBV4-3 to TRBJ2-7, with D maybe TRBD2 (6 bases). The CDR3 extends over 15 amino acids. Germline V lookup: CDR1 LGHNA, CDR2 YSLEER. Trimming removed 0 bases from V and 6 bases from J, with 15 bases in between. CDR3 loop: CASSQEGGRSPEQYF. In nucleotides, the CDR3 is TGCGCCAGCAGCCAAGAGGGGGGACGGTCGCCCGAGCAGTACTTC.

The V gene is TRBV5-1, the J gene TRBJ2-1; the match to TRBD1 covers 8 bases. V dropped 0 bases and J dropped 7; count of bases not matched to a gene: 3. The CDR3 runs to 14 residues. Germline CDR1 SGHRS, CDR2 YFSETQ. In DNA, the CDR3 is TGCGCCAGCAGCTTGGCAACAGGGGGGAATGAGCAGTTCTTC. Amino acid sequence: CASSLATGGNEQFF.

This rearrangement joins TRBV27 to TRBJ1-5; 11 nucleotides align to TRBD1. CDR3 length: 14 amino acids. The ends lost 6 bases at V and 2 bases at J; junction bases unmatched: 0. Germline CDR1 and CDR2: MNHEY and SMNVEV (reference sequence). CDR3 residues: CASRGQGGNQPQHF. Here the CDR3 DNA reads TGTGCCAGCAGGGGACAGGGGGGCAATCAGCCCCAGCATTTT.

This chain uses TRBV4-3 with TRBJ2-1; a weak D match, TRBD2 (7 bases). The germline V gene has CDR1 LGHNA and CDR2 YSLEER. There are 15 residues in the CDR3. Trimming removed 3 bases at V and 8 bases at J, with 17 bases between. CDR3 nucleotide sequence: TGCGCCAGCAGCCAGGGCCCCGGGGGGCCGTATGAGCAGTTCTTC. Amino acids: CASSQGPGGPYEQFF.

The rearrangement links TRBV19 to TRBJ2-7; TRBD2 matches at 8 bases. The germline CDR1 and CDR2 sequences are LNHDA and SQIVND (reference sequence). The CDR3 has 15 amino acids. The ends lost 3 bases at V and 4 bases at J; junction bases unmatched: 8. The CDR3 sequence is CASSIGLAQPYEQYF. The CDR3 region has the DNA TGTGCCAGTAGTATCGGACTAGCCCAACCTTACGAGCAGTACTTC. Full variable domain (remainder filled in from reference TRBV19 and TRBJ2-7): DGGITQSPKYLFRKEGQNVTLSCEQNLNHDAMYWYRQDPGQGLRLIYYSQIVNDFQKGDIAEGYSVSREKKESFPLTVTSAQKNPTAFYLCASSIGLAQPYEQYFGPGTRLTVT.

A single count supports this clone. The rearrangement joins TRBV28 to TRBJ2-7, with 7 positions matching TRBD1. This CDR3 spans 15 amino acids. With 5 bases clipped from V and 0 bases from J, the junction kept 7 bases outside the gene matches. CDR1 and CDR2 from the germline V gene are MDHEN and SYDVKM. CDR3: CASSTYGQDSYEQYF. CDR3 nucleotide sequence: TGTGCCAGCAGTACCTACGGACAGGACTCCTACGAGCAGTACTTC.

The V call is TRBV15, the J call TRBJ2-3, with D possibly matching TRBD2 (7 bases). Trimming shortened V by 5 bases and J by 9 bases, and 15 bases separated the two germline ends. The V gene's germline CDR1 is LNHNV and CDR2 YYDKDF (reference sequence). This CDR3 is 13 amino acids long. CDR3 DNA sequence: TGTGCCACCAGCTATGGGGAGGGGGACACGCAGTATTTT. Translated, it gives CATSYGEGDTQYF.

This rearrangement joins TRBV9 to TRBJ2-1, with a possible D match to TRBD1 (6 bases). Germline V gene lookup returns CDR1 SGDLS and CDR2 YYNGEE. The length of the CDR3 is 17 residues. With 4 bases removed from V and 0 bases from J, the gap between germline ends came to 17 bases. CDR3 bases: TGTGCCAGCAGCCCGACGTTGGGGGCCAGCTCCTACAATGAGCAGTTCTTC. Protein sequence: CASSPTLGASSYNEQFF.

J is TRBJ2-7 and V is TRBV9, with D tentatively TRBD2 (5 bases). V dropped 0 bases and J dropped 0 bases, with 13 bases sitting between them. Germline V lookup: CDR1 SGDLS, CDR2 YYNGEE. CDR3 size: 16 residues. CDR3 region: CASSVGSETTSYEQYF. CDR3 bases: TGTGCCAGCAGCGTAGGTTCCGAGACTACCTCCTACGAGCAGTACTTC.

The chain links TRBV11-3 to TRBJ2-1; TRBD2 might be the D (6 bases). The length of the CDR3 is 16 residues. Deletions cut 1 base from V and 7 bases from J, with 17 bases between. CDR1 SGHNT and CDR2 YENEEA come from the germline V gene. CDR3 protein: CASSLGVAGMGNEQFF. The CDR3 coding sequence is TGTGCCAGCAGCTTAGGAGTGGCGGGAATGGGGAATGAGCAGTTCTTC. The variable domain in full, with the rest retrieved from reference TRBV11-3 and TRBJ2-1, is EAGVVQSPRYKIIEKKQPVAFWCNPISGHNTLYWYLQNLGQGPELLIRYENEEAVDDSQLPKDRFSAERLKGVDSTLKIQPAELGDSAVYLCASSLGVAGMGNEQFFGPGTRLTVL.

This chain uses TRBV4-3 with TRBJ2-7; 11 bases match TRBD2. With 0 bases clipped from V and 3 bases from J, the junction kept 4 bases outside the gene matches. Germline CDR1 and CDR2: LGHNA and YSLEER. CDR3 size: 16 residues. CDR3 region: CASSQDLGLADYEQYF. DNA of the CDR3: TGCGCCAGCAGCCAAGATCTGGGACTAGCGGACTACGAGCAGTACTTC.

This clone was observed a handful of times. CDR3 region: CASSRGLAGIHNEQFF. The CDR3 DNA is TGTGCCAGCAGCCGGGGACTAGCGGGAATCCACAATGAGCAGTTCTTC. The chain combines TRBV4-2 with TRBJ2-1, with TRBD2 identical over 13 bases. CDR1 LGHNA and CDR2 YNFKEQ come from the germline V gene. The CDR3 length is 16 residues. Losses at the gene ends were 4 bases for V and 5 bases for J; bases not matched to a gene: 5.

The chain is built from TRBV7-2 and TRBJ2-3, with TRBD2 identical over 9 bases. The CDR3 has 16 amino acids. In germline, CDR1 is SGHTA, CDR2 FQGNSA. The V gene end was trimmed by 5 bases and the J gene end by 2 bases; junction bases not matched to a gene: 8. The CDR3: CASSQWTSAYTDTQYF. The CDR3 coding sequence is TGTGCCAGCAGCCAATGGACTAGCGCGTACACAGATACGCAGTATTTT.

The gene calls are TRBV7-3 and TRBJ2-3; weak D call: TRBD2 (5 bases). This CDR3 region has 15 residues. CDR1 is SGHTA, CDR2 FQGTGA, per germline. Trimming stripped 8 bases from V and 2 bases from J, with 17 bases between. CDR3 region: CASGPSGVDTDTQYF. DNA of the CDR3: TGTGCCAGCGGCCCGTCCGGGGTTGACACAGATACGCAGTATTTT. Filled out from reference TRBV7-3 and TRBJ2-3, the complete variable domain reads GAGVSQTPSNKVTEKGKYVELRCDPISGHTALYWYRQSLGQGPEFLIYFQGTGAADDSGLPNDRFFAVRPEGSVSTLKIQRTERGDSAVYLCASGPSGVDTDTQYFGPGTRLTVL.

This clone was seen a handful of times. The chain uses TRBV7-2 and TRBJ1-2, with 7 bases identical to TRBD1. The CDR3 length is 13 residues. V shed 4 bases and J 6 bases; nucleotides not matched to a gene: 5. Germline V lookup: CDR1 SGHTA, CDR2 FQGNSA. The CDR3 is CASSSGQPDGYTF. The CDR3 DNA sequence: TGTGCCAGCAGCTCGGGACAGCCCGATGGCTACACCTTC.

The chain has TRBV6-5 and TRBJ2-7; D might be TRBD1 (5 bases). The length of the CDR3 is 15 residues. V lost 2 bases to trimming and J lost 3 bases, with 14 bases between them. The germline V gene encodes CDR1 MNHEY and CDR2 SVGAGI. The CDR3 DNA follows: TGTGCCAGCAGTTACGGGGCGCGGTCGATCTACGAGCAGTACTTC. It encodes CASSYGARSIYEQYF.

This chain joins TRBV28 and TRBJ2-2; TRBD2 aligns across 7 bases. This CDR3 spans 16 amino acids. V lost 6 bases to trimming and J lost 6 bases; unmatched junction nucleotides: 13. The germline V gene has CDR1 MDHEN and CDR2 SYDVKM. CDR3 nucleotides: TGTGCCAGCAGCCCAGTCTGGGAGGGCCGGGCCGGGGAGCTGTTTTTT. Its translation: CASSPVWEGRAGELFF. Drawing the rest from reference TRBV28 and TRBJ2-2, the complete variable domain is DVKVTQSSRYLVKRTGEKVFLECVQDMDHENMFWYRQDPGLGLRLIYFSYDVKMKEKGDIPEGYSVSREKKERFSLILESASTNQTSMYLCASSPVWEGRAGELFFGEGSRLTVL.

This clone was observed a single time. The chain couples TRBV6-6 to TRBJ1-5, with D possibly TRBD1 on 5 matching bases. Germline V lookup: CDR1 MNHNY, CDR2 SVGAGI (reference sequence). CDR3 size: 15 residues. V lost 2 bases and J lost 0, with 8 bases in between. CDR3 in DNA: TGTGCCAGCAGTTACGAACAGGTTAGCAATCAGCCCCAGCATTTT. This codes for CASSYEQVSNQPQHF.

V gene TRBV7-6 combines with J gene TRBJ1-5; D possibly corresponds to TRBD1 (5 bases). The germline V gene has CDR1 SGHVS and CDR2 FNYEAQ. Deletions cut 1 base from V and 3 bases from J, with 13 bases between. This CDR3 contains 16 residues. CDR3 coding DNA: TGTGCCAGCAGCTTAGAGGCGTCAGGGAACAATCAGCCCCAGCATTTT. This sequence encodes CASSLEASGNNQPQHF.